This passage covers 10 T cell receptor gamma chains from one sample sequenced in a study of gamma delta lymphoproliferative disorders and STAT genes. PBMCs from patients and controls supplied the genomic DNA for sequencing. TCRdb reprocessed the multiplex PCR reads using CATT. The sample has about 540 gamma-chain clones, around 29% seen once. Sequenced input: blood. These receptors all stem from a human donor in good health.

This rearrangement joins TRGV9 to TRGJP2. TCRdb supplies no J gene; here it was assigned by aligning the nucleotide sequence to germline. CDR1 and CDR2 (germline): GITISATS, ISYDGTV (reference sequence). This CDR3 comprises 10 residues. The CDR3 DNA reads TGTGCGCGTAGTGATTGGATCAAGACGTTT. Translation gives CARSDWIKTF.

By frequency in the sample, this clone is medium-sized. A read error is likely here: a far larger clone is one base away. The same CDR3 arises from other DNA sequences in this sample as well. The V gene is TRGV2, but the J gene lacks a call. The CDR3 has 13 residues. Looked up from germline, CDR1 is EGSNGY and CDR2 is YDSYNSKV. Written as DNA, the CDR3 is TGTGCCACCTGGGACGGGGTTTATTATAAAAAACTCTTT. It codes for CATWDGVYYKKLF.

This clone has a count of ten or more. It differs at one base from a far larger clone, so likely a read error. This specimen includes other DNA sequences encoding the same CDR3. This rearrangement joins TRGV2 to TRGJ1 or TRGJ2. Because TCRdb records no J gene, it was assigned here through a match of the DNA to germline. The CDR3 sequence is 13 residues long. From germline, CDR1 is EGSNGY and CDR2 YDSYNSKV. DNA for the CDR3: TGTGCTACCTGGGACGGGGTTTATTATAAGAAACTCTTT. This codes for CATWDGVYYKKLF.

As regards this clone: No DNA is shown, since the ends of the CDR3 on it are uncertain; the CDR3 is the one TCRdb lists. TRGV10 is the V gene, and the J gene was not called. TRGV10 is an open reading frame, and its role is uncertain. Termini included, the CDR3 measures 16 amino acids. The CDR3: CAAWDYDDSLAVEQHF.

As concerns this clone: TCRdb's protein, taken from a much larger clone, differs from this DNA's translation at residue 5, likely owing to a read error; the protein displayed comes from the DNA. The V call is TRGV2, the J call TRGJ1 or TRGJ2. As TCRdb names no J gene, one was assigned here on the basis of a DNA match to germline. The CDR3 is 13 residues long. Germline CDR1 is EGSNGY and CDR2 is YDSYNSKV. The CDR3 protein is CATWYGVYYKKLF. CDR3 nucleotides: TGTGCCACCTGGTACGGGGTTTATTATAAGAAACTCTTT.

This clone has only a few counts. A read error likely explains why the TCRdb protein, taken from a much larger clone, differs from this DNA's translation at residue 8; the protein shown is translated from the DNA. The DNA of the CDR3 is TGTGCCACCTGGGACGGGGTTTGTTATAAGAAACTCTTT. Its protein is CATWDGVCYKKLF. V is TRGV2 and J is TRGJ1 or TRGJ2. TCRdb supplies no J gene; here it was assigned by aligning the nucleotide sequence to germline. J was trimmed by 6 bases and V by 0 bases; bases with no gene match: 5. The germline CDR1 and CDR2 sequences are EGSNGY and YDSYNSKV. The CDR3 is 13 residues long.

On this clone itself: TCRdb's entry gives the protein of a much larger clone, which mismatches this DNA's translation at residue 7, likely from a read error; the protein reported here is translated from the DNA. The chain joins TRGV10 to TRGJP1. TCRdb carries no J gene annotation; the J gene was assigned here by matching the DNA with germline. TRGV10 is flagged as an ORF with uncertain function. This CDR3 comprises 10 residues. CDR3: CAADPWLKIF. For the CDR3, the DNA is TGTGCTGCGGACCCTTGGCTCAAGATATTT.

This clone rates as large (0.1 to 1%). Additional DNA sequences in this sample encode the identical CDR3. The CDR3 loop is CATWDGRKHYKKLF. In nucleotides, the CDR3 is TGTGCCACCTGGGACGGGCGGAAACATTATAAGAAACTCTTT. This chain joins TRGV2 and TRGJ1 or TRGJ2. No J gene is reported in TCRdb; it was inferred here by comparing the DNA with germline. Germline CDR1 EGSNGY, CDR2 YDSYNSKV. Trimming cost V 0 bases and J 5 bases; bases outside gene matches: 7. This CDR3 has 14 amino acids.

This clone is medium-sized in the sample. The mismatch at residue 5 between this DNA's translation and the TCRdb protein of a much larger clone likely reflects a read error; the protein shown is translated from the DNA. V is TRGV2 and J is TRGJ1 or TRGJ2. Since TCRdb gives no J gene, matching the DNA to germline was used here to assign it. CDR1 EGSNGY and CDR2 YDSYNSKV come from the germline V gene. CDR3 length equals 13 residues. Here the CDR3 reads CATWGGVYYKKLF. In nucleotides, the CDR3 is TGTGCCACCTGGGGCGGGGTTTATTATAAGAAACTCTTT.

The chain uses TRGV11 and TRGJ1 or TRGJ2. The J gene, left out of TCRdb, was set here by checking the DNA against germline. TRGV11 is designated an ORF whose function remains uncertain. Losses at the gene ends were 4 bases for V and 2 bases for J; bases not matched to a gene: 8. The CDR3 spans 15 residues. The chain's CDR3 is CACWISPTYYYKKLF. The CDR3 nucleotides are TGTGCCTGCTGGATTAGCCCCACTTATTATTATAAGAAACTCTTT.